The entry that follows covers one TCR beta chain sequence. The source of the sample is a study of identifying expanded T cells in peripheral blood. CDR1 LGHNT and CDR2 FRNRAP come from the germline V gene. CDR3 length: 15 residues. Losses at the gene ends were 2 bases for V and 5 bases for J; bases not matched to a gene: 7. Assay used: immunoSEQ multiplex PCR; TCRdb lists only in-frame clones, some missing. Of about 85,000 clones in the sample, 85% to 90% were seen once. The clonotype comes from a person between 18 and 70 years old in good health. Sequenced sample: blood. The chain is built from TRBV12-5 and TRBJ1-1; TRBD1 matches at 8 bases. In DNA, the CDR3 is TGTGCTAGTGGTTTGATTCCGACAGGGGATACTGAAGCTTTCTTT. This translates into CASGLIPTGDTEAFF. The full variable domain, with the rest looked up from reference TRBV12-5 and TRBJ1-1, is DARVTQTPRHKVTEMGQEVTMRCQPILGHNTVFWYRQTMMQGLELLAYFRNRAPLDDSGMPKDRFSAEMPDATLATLKIQPSEPRDSAVYFCASGLIPTGDTEAFFGQGTRLTVV.